This TCR beta chain was identified during a study of blood T cell repertoires in COVID-19 (dated by TCRdb to the early 2020s). At the level of the whole study: Collaborator samples came from the United States, Italy and Spain and covered acute and convalescent phases of COVID-19. The material from the prospective study consisted of cDNA or gDNA derived from T cells, B-cell-depleted T cells, or PBMCs. The dataset comprised deeply sampled blood TCRbeta repertoires from subjects exposed to, actively infected with, or recovered from COVID-19. The repertoires were made available in a free public database intended to serve as a resource for research on the immune response to SARS-CoV-2. The samples were drawn from two sources: the first 160 participants of the ongoing ImmuneRACE study, and 1,200 or so subjects contributed by 6 global collaborators. Sample metadata almost always included a de-identified subject ID, COVID-19 status, age in years and sex. Where available, HLA class I and class II types were taken from metadata supplied by the sample provider and were not determined by assay-based typing.

Collaborating institutions collected whole blood in K2EDTA tubes following their own protocols. For TCRbeta analysis, collaborator samples were shipped as frozen whole blood, as isolated PBMCs, or as DNA extracted from either sample type. The germline ends are 10 bases apart after V is trimmed by 0 bases and J by 5 bases. From cysteine to phenylalanine, the CDR3 is 14 amino acids long. Only the CDR3 DNA stays, 42 bases, in frame from base 1. Based on the germline V gene (reference sequence), the CDR1 and CDR2 sequences are SEHNR and FQNEAQ. Turning to this clone: The antigen it binds to is not known. No base quality values were provided; no much bigger clone lies one nucleotide off.

Beyond this particular receptor, the publication reports: The amount of clinical and demographic metadata varied by source and participant and was provided uncurated.

The immunoSEQ Assay, a bias-controlled multiplex PCR, was used to amplify TCRbeta CDR3 regions from genomic DNA. The study's processing was this. Nucleated cell counts per sample were estimated from amplification of reference gene primers within the assay. To quantify the absolute abundance of each unique TCRbeta CDR3 rearrangement, sequence reads were collapsed and filtered. For each sample, productive Simpson clonality was calculated by taking the square root of Simpson's diversity index across productive rearrangements. This is the immuneACCESS table as TCRdb keeps it, with only in-frame sequences that have V and J called. A part of the clones is gone; compared with another copy, unresolved V genes explain less than half, and the rest is unexplained. V and J calls and clone size are as listed in that table; D and trimming were resolved from the DNA. This sample comprises around 250,000 clones, roughly 90% of them detected only once. The leading ten clones occupy about 5.9% of the sample.

The chain links TRBV7-9 with TRBJ2-5; TRBD2 might be the D gene, on 5 matching bases. The sample taken for sequencing was peripheral blood. The source of this sequence is a man in his 60s with acute or convalescent COVID-19. The nucleotide sequence is given as TGTGCCAGCAGCTTAGCCTCCCGCGGGGAGACCCAGTACTTC. This translates into CASSLASRGETQYF.